What follows are 19 T cell receptor beta chains derived from one specimen sequenced in a study of cytomegalovirus exposure and HLA in healthy donors. The PCR ran on 60 Vbeta and 13 Jbeta primers. TCRdb's table, derived via immunoSEQ multiplex PCR, lists solely in-frame clones and lacks some. The sample consists of 100,000 or so clones, less than 85% of them appearing once. The sample comprised PBMCs. These receptors all stem from a man between 40 and 49 years old in good health and CMV-seropositive.

A single count supports this clone. The CDR3 sequence: CASRYFTGEDTEAFF. The DNA of the CDR3 is TGCGCCAGCAGATACTTTACAGGGGAGGACACTGAAGCTTTCTTT. This chain connects TRBV4-3 to TRBJ1-1; 7 bases line up with TRBD1. Germline CDR1 is LGHNA and CDR2 is YSLEER. V dropped 6 bases and J dropped 3; count of bases not matched to a gene: 10. This CDR3 is 15 amino acids long.

This chain links TRBV7-8 with TRBJ1-2, with TRBD1 as a possible D gene (6 bases). Germline lookup yields CDR1 SGHVS and CDR2 FQNEAQ. The CDR3 spans 15 residues. V lost 5 bases, J lost 8 bases, and 21 bases lay in between. CDR3 sequence (DNA): TGTGCCAGCAGCCCCCGCACCCTGAACAGGGTCGGCTACACCTTC. Amino acids: CASSPRTLNRVGYTF.

Only one count was recorded for this clone. V usage is TRBV10-3 and J usage is TRBJ2-3; 13 bases agree with TRBD2. The CDR3 contains 18 residues. V gave up 2 bases and J gave up 2 bases; unmatched junction bases: 7. Germline CDR1 and CDR2: ENHRY and SYGVKD. The CDR3 sequence: CAISEPTGLAGVTDTQYF. CDR3 bases: TGTGCCATCAGTGAGCCGACCGGACTAGCGGGAGTCACAGATACGCAGTATTTT.

The genes are TRBV14 and TRBJ2-3, with D unresolved. V was clipped by 2 bases and J by 4 bases, with 7 bases between them. The CDR3 extends over 13 amino acids. CDR1 is SGHDN and CDR2 is FVKESK in the germline V gene. The DNA of the CDR3 is TGTGCCAGCAGCCAATCCCTAGCAGATACGCAGTATTTT. Translation gives CASSQSLADTQYF.

The chain joins TRBV20-1 to TRBJ2-3, with unresolved D. The CDR3 length is 11 residues. Germline-derived CDR1 and CDR2 are DFQATT and SNEGSKA (reference sequence). V was clipped by 4 bases and J by 4 bases, with 6 bases between them. CDR3 loop: CSAKRADTQYF. The CDR3 DNA sequence: TGCAGTGCTAAACGCGCAGATACGCAGTATTTT.

Notes on this clone: This CDR3 is also generated by other DNA sequences in the sample. The V and J genes are TRBV6-6 and TRBJ1-2; 11 positions match TRBD1. The CDR3 has 16 residues. The trim removed 6 bases at V and 4 bases at J, leaving 10 bases unmatched. Germline lookup yields CDR1 MNHNY and CDR2 SVGAGI (reference sequence). CDR3 in amino acids: CASSAGTGGEIYGYTF. CDR3 nucleotides: TGTGCCAGCAGCGCCGGGACAGGGGGGGAGATCTATGGCTACACCTTC.

The chain links TRBV7-2 to TRBJ2-3; TRBD2 agrees at 8 bases. The germline V gene encodes CDR1 SGHTA and CDR2 FQGNSA. After removal of 6 bases from V and 2 bases from J, the junction contained 4 bases not matched to a gene. This CDR3 region has 14 residues. This chain's CDR3 is CASRAGLVTDTQYF. The CDR3 DNA sequence: TGTGCCAGCAGGGCGGGACTAGTCACAGATACGCAGTATTTT.

This clone was observed once. The V gene is TRBV28, the J gene TRBJ1-2; D may be TRBD1 (6 bases). This CDR3 region has 16 residues. Between the trimmed V and J ends, which lost 6 bases and 2 bases, there was a span of 19 bases. Germline V lookup: CDR1 MDHEN, CDR2 SYDVKM. In DNA, the CDR3 is TGTGCCAGCAGACGCCCCCAGGGGATGGAGAACTATGGCTACACCTTC. Protein sequence: CASRRPQGMENYGYTF.

The V call is TRBV9, the J call TRBJ2-1, with 9 bases aligning to TRBD2. Looked up from germline, CDR1 is SGDLS and CDR2 is YYNGEE. With 1 base clipped from V and 7 bases from J, the junction kept 6 bases outside the gene matches. The CDR3 length is 15 residues. In DNA, the CDR3 is TGTGCCAGCAGCGTAAACGCGGGGGGGCCGAATGAGCAGTTCTTC. It specifies CASSVNAGGPNEQFF.

J is TRBJ2-3 and V is TRBV2; 7 bases fit TRBD1. The CDR3 runs 15 residues. The ends lost 1 base at V and 1 base at J; junction bases unmatched: 2. Germline CDR1 reads SNHLY; CDR2 reads FYNNEI. The CDR3 loop reads CASSEGQGGTDTQYF. The CDR3 DNA reads as TGTGCCAGCAGTGAAGGACAGGGTGGCACAGATACGCAGTATTTT. Together with reference TRBV2 and TRBJ2-3, the CDR3 gives the full variable domain: EPEVTQTPSHQVTQMGQEVILRCVPISNHLYFYWYRQILGQKVEFLVSFYNNEISEKSEIFDDQFSVERPDGSNFTLKIRSTKLEDSAMYFCASSEGQGGTDTQYFGPGTRLTVL.

V gene TRBV28 combines with J gene TRBJ2-7; D is undetermined. CDR1 is MDHEN and CDR2 is SYDVKM in the germline V gene. The length of the CDR3 is 12 residues. The V end lost 6 bases, the J end lost 1 base, and 7 bases lay between the germline ends. The CDR3 DNA sequence: TGTGCCAGCAGGGGCAGATCCTACGAGCAGTACTTC. Residues: CASRGRSYEQYF.

This chain joins TRBV7-8 and TRBJ2-1; 7 nucleotides align to TRBD1. CDR3 size: 16 residues. The V segment lost 4 bases and the J segment 3 bases; nucleotides outside the gene matches: 9. CDR1 is SGHVS and CDR2 is FQNEAQ in the germline V gene. The DNA for the CDR3 is TGTGCCAGCAGCTCCCTAGGACAGGCCGACTACAATGAGCAGTTCTTC. It yields the protein CASSSLGQADYNEQFF.

This clone has more than one count but fewer than ten. The chain couples TRBV11-3 to TRBJ1-1; D may be TRBD1 (5 bases). The CDR3 loop spans 16 amino acids. Germline CDR1 reads SGHNT; CDR2 reads YENEEA. V was trimmed by 4 bases and J by 6 bases, leaving 21 bases between them. The CDR3, as DNA: TGTGCCAGCAGCTCTGTTACCGGGGGGAGAGGGGCTGAAGCTTTCTTT. Protein: CASSSVTGGRGAEAFF.

The chain recombines TRBV27 with TRBJ1-2, with 8 positions matching TRBD1. The CDR3 consists of 14 residues. V lost 5 bases and J lost 2; bases outside the gene matches: 4. Per germline, CDR1 MNHEY and CDR2 SMNVEV (reference sequence). The CDR3 coding sequence is TGTGCCAGCAGTCCAGGGGGCCAGAACTATGGCTACACCTTC. Protein product: CASSPGGQNYGYTF.

The rearrangement links TRBV6-5 to TRBJ1-1; 8 nucleotides match TRBD1. Unmatched junction bases numbered 9, after V lost 6 bases and J lost 6 bases. The germline CDR1 and CDR2 sequences are MNHEY and SVGAGI. The CDR3 extends over 14 amino acids. The CDR3 sequence: CASRGQGGTSEAFF. Here the CDR3 DNA reads TGTGCCAGCAGAGGACAGGGTGGGACATCTGAAGCTTTCTTT.

The chain uses TRBV5-1 and TRBJ1-1; 9 nucleotides agree with TRBD1. Looked up from germline, CDR1 is SGHRS and CDR2 is YFSETQ. CDR3 length equals 14 residues. After removal of 4 bases from V and 3 bases from J, the junction contained 4 bases not matched to a gene. CDR3 in DNA: TGCGCCAGCAGCCGTCGACAGGGGGACACTGAAGCTTTCTTT. Translated: CASSRRQGDTEAFF.

The chain recombines TRBV30 with TRBJ2-1, with D tentatively TRBD2 (6 bases). The V gene lost 8 bases and the J gene lost 4 bases, with 9 bases spanning the gap. The CDR3 sequence is 11 residues long. Germline V CDR1 and CDR2: GTSNPN, SVGIG (reference sequence). CDR3: CATEGYNEQFF. The CDR3 DNA follows: TGTGCCACGGAGGGGTACAATGAGCAGTTCTTC.

To note about this clone: The sample contains more than one DNA sequence encoding this CDR3. This chain joins TRBV4-2 and TRBJ2-3, with a tentative D call TRBD2 (5 bases). The germline CDR1 and CDR2 sequences are LGHNA and YNFKEQ. The CDR3 loop spans 15 amino acids. V dropped 0 bases and J dropped 2 bases, with 9 bases sitting between them. The CDR3 DNA reads as TGTGCCAGCAGCCAAGATCCTAGCAACACAGATACGCAGTATTTT. Amino acid sequence: CASSQDPSNTDTQYF.

This chain uses TRBV9 with TRBJ2-1; D gene unclear. CDR3 length equals 15 residues. Between the trimmed V and J ends, which lost 0 bases and 0 bases, there was a span of 7 bases. Germline CDR1 and CDR2: SGDLS and YYNGEE. CDR3 sequence (DNA): TGTGCCAGCAGCGTAGCTCCGGGCTCCTACAATGAGCAGTTCTTC. It translates to CASSVAPGSYNEQFF.